Sequencing of this T cell receptor (beta chain) was carried out in a study of OX40 agonist ivuxolimab in advanced cancers. Concerning the study at large: Ivuxolimab, which targeted the costimulatory receptor OX40 (CD134), was an agonistic, fully human IgG2 monoclonal antibody. Intravenous ivuxolimab was administered to patients every 2 weeks at six dose levels: 0.01, 0.1, 0.3, 1.5, 3 and 10 mg/kg. Among the roughly 52 dose-escalation patients, about 19 had hepatocellular carcinoma, about 15 melanoma, 9 renal cell carcinoma and 9 head and neck cancer. A male proportion of nearly 85% and a mean age of roughly 55 years, ranging from 23 to 79, were recorded for the dose-escalation cohort. Prior anti-PD-1, anti-PD-L1 or anti-CTLA-4 therapy was permitted, and checkpoint inhibitors had been received by more than 35% of dose-escalation patients. Partial responses occurred in three dose-escalation patients, of whom one had hepatocellular carcinoma and two had cutaneous melanoma. Peripheral TCRbeta sequencing aimed to test whether ivuxolimab altered TCR sequence diversity and caused clonal T-cell expansion. The paper covers the monotherapy dose-escalation part of the phase I ivuxolimab trial, which included N of about 51 patients. What the research found in general, with its limitations: In the 0.1-3.0 mg/kg groups, partial responders had among the lowest normalized peripheral clonal expansion, particularly in CD8+ T cells. After ivuxolimab, expanded clones were on average more numerous among CD8+ T cells than among CD4+ T cells. Low levels of normalized T-cell clonal expansion were also seen in some nonresponding patients. Antigen specificity was not determined for the clonally expanded peripheral T cells. At doses from 0.1 to 3.0 mg/kg, clonal expansion was seen in both CD4+ and CD8+ blood T cells between baseline and week 6.

Genomic DNA was isolated from the sorted cells so that the TCRbeta CDR3 region could be sequenced. TCRbeta CDR3 regions were sequenced using the immunoSEQ Assay. The source is immuneACCESS, and TCRdb retained only in-frame sequences with V and J called. Part of the clones is not carried over; for the studies checked, unresolved V genes explain less than half of this, and the remainder is unexplained. The table for this sample lists around 19,000 clones; around 78% of them were counted only once. The top ten constitute roughly 14% of the sample. Turning to this clone: The antigen it binds to is not known. No per-base quality is available; no much larger clone lies one base away.

Measured from the cysteine to the phenylalanine, the CDR3 is 14 residues long. The DNA shown is the 42-base CDR3, in frame from base 1. The germline V gene provides CDR1 MGHRA and CDR2 YSYEKL. The junction carries 8 bases between V and J, which are trimmed by 0 bases and 5 bases respectively. Patients with a history of autoimmune disease or receiving systemic immunosuppression were excluded from the trial. Peripheral blood for TCR sequencing was drawn from every dose cohort at baseline, at cycle 4 day 1 and at cycle 7 day 1. Samples were obtained from an open-label, multicenter, first-in-human phase I dose-escalation trial of ivuxolimab. Adults with locally advanced or metastatic melanoma, renal cell carcinoma, hepatocellular carcinoma or head and neck squamous cell carcinoma were enrolled in the trial. Before TCR sequencing, CD4+ and CD8+ T cells were separately sorted from peripheral blood.

Recombination linked TRBV4-1 to TRBJ2-1, with no confidently assigned D gene. This material consisted of CD4+ or CD8+ T cells sorted from blood, taken in a trial of the OX40 agonist ivuxolimab. The TCR originated in an adult with an advanced solid tumor such as melanoma, head and neck, liver or kidney cancer. The CDR3 protein is CASSQESQNNEQFF. The DNA is as follows: TGCGCCAGCAGCCAAGAAAGTCAGAACAATGAGCAGTTCTTC.